This T cell receptor (beta chain) was sequenced in a study of blood T cell repertoires in COVID-19. The V and J ends lost 5 bases and 0 bases respectively, with 14 bases between them. The CDR3 has 16 residues. Germline CDR1 reads SGHTA; CDR2 reads FQGNSA. Only in-frame clones appear in the TCRdb table, and some are missing; sequencing was by immunoSEQ multiplex PCR. There are about 330,000 clones in the sample; roughly 89% occur only once, and approximately 10% lies in the top ten. The sequenced sample was peripheral blood. The chain joins TRBV7-2 to TRBJ1-3; D is unresolved. This TCR was recovered from a man younger than 45 with COVID-19, enrolled during active disease. Here the CDR3 reads CASSETGVLSGNTIYF. CDR3 bases: TGTGCCAGCAGCGAGACCGGGGTCCTCTCTGGAAACACCATATATTTT.